The 5 T cell receptor beta chains below all came from one sample that was sequenced in a study of identical twins (dated by TCRdb to the mid-2010s). The receptor library was made with 5' RACE. Sequencer: Illumina HiSeq 2000. In TCRdb, the public reads were trimmed at Q25 with fastp and aligned with MiXCR, with productive beta chains retained. CDR3 protein sequences are deduplicated, and each keeps its most common genes and DNA. The sample data list hundreds of thousands of distinct CDR3 sequences, and just over 7% of these were observed just once. Jointly, the top ten make up 1.6% of the sample. This same sample was also part of a study on yellow fever vaccine responses in identical twins.

The material sequenced was PBMCs. The receptor source for this set is a woman aged 18-29 years in good health.

The rearrangement joins TRBV9 to TRBJ2-1; the match to TRBD2 covers 12 bases. Per germline, CDR1 SGDLS and CDR2 YYNGEE. The CDR3 has 16 amino acids. The V gene end was trimmed by 0 bases and the J gene end by 9 bases; junction bases not matched to a gene: 7. DNA of the CDR3: TGTGCCAGCAGCGTAGCTTCTAGCGGGAGGGCCGCTGAGCAGTTCTTC. Its translation: CASSVASSGRAAEQFF.

This clonotype was detected many times. This sequence joins TRBV24-1 and TRBJ2-3; TRBD2 aligns across 12 bases. The J segment lost 4 bases and the V segment lost 0 bases, leaving 4 bases of the junction unmatched. The CDR3 is made up of 17 amino acids. Germline V gives CDR1 KGHDR, CDR2 SFDVKD. The CDR3 spells CATSDLGTSGLSDTQYF. The CDR3 DNA follows: TGTGCCACCAGTGATTTGGGGACTAGCGGGTTGTCAGATACGCAGTATTTT.

This clonotype showed up just a few times. The CDR3 region has the DNA TGTGCCAGCAGCGAAGCCGGGGTTTCCTACGAGCAGTACTTC. The encoded protein is CASSEAGVSYEQYF. V gene TRBV7-9 combines with J gene TRBJ2-7; TRBD2 might be the D (5 bases). The CDR3 is 14 amino acids. V lost 5 bases to trimming and J lost 1 base, with 12 bases between them. The germline V gene encodes CDR1 SEHNR and CDR2 FQNEAQ (reference sequence).

This chain uses TRBV3-1 with TRBJ2-5, with TRBD1 as a possible D gene (5 bases). Germline V CDR1 and CDR2: LGHDT, YNNKEL (reference sequence). The CDR3 sequence is 15 residues long. Deletions cut 0 bases from V and 1 base from J, with 9 bases between. The DNA for the CDR3 is TGTGCCAGCAGCCAAGATGTGACAGTCCAAGAGACCCAGTACTTC. It is translated as CASSQDVTVQETQYF.

This clonotype came up many times. The V and J genes are TRBV12-3 or TRBV12-4 and TRBJ2-5; 9 nucleotides align to TRBD2. Trimming cost V 1 base and J 1 base; bases outside gene matches: 1. The CDR3 runs 15 residues. Here the CDR3 reads CASSLGLAAQETQYF. The DNA of the CDR3 is TGTGCCAGCAGTTTAGGACTAGCGGCCCAAGAGACCCAGTACTTC.